Following are 18 T cell receptor beta chains from one sample sequenced in a study of CD8 T cells in ankylosing spondylitis. TCRdb recomputed calls from the 5' RACE reads with MiXCR, one row per CDR3 protein. The sample holds 20,000 to 25,000 distinct CDR3 sequences; around 13% are singletons and the top ten take around 30%. The material sequenced was blood. The receptors come from a male donor with ankylosing spondylitis or in good health (not recorded which).

DNA of the CDR3: TGTGCCATCAGTGGGGGTCTAGCGGGGGAGTACAATGAGCAGTTCTTC. This gives the protein CAISGGLAGEYNEQFF. The gene calls are TRBV10-3 and TRBJ2-1, with 10 nucleotides matching TRBD2. CDR1 ENHRY and CDR2 SYGVKD come from the germline V gene. This CDR3 is built from 16 residues. Trimming removed 4 bases from V and 4 bases from J; junction bases left unmatched: 7.

This clonotype was detected a few times. V gene TRBV6-5 combines with J gene TRBJ1-4; D gene uncertain. The CDR3 contains 14 residues. V was pared by 4 bases and J by 8 bases, with 14 bases between. Germline values: CDR1 MNHEY, CDR2 SVGAGI. As DNA, the CDR3 is TGTGCCAGCAGTTTCCGAGTTCACGGCGAAAAACTGTTTTTT. It codes for CASSFRVHGEKLFF.

At least ten counts were recorded for this clonotype. The chain recombines TRBV12-3 or TRBV12-4 with TRBJ1-5, with D unclear. Between the trimmed V and J ends, which lost 8 bases and 6 bases, there was a span of 8 bases. This CDR3 is 11 amino acids long. The CDR3 coding sequence is TGTGCCAGCGGCCTCGGTCAGCCCCAGCATTTT. It specifies CASGLGQPQHF.

This rearrangement joins TRBV27 to TRBJ2-1, with 10 positions matching TRBD2. Germline V gene sequence: CDR1 MNHEY, CDR2 SMNVEV (reference sequence). J was trimmed by 4 bases and V by 6 bases; bases with no gene match: 6. The CDR3 is 15 residues long. The CDR3 loop is CASRRTSGDYNEQFF. Here the CDR3 DNA reads TGTGCCAGCAGACGCACTAGCGGGGATTACAATGAGCAGTTCTTC.

A few counts support this clonotype. The chain recombines TRBV20-1 with TRBJ2-7, with TRBD1 matching 9 bases. This CDR3 has 13 residues. Germline lookup yields CDR1 DFQATT and CDR2 SNEGSKA (reference sequence). J gave up 9 bases and V 5 bases, and 11 bases lay outside the gene matches. CDR3 bases: TGCAGTGCTCGAGCTCTCGGGACAGGGAGGCAGTACTTC. Translating it yields CSARALGTGRQYF.

The genes are TRBV7-6 and TRBJ2-5; the D is unclear. Germline V gene lookup returns CDR1 SGHVS and CDR2 FNYEAQ. Deletions cut 5 bases from V and 5 bases from J, with 12 bases between. The CDR3 totals 13 residues. The CDR3 coding sequence is TGTGCCAGCAGCCTCCTAACCAAGGAGACCCAGTACTTC. It encodes CASSLLTKETQYF.

The sample holds a few counts of this clonotype. This sequence joins TRBV14 and TRBJ2-2, with D perhaps matching TRBD1 (5 bases). Per germline, CDR1 SGHDN and CDR2 FVKESK. V shed 6 bases and J shed 3 bases, with 17 bases lying between them. The CDR3 runs 16 residues. As DNA, the CDR3 is TGTGCCAGCAGTCGGATAGAGACAGACTACACCGGGGAGCTGTTTTTT. Translation gives CASSRIETDYTGELFF.

V and J are TRBV4-2 and TRBJ1-5; D perhaps matches TRBD1 (5 bases). CDR1 is LGHNA, CDR2 YNFKEQ, per germline. The CDR3 runs to 15 residues. Trimming cost V 0 bases and J 7 bases, with 13 bases left between them. CDR3 amino acids: CASSQDSGYNQPQHF. DNA for the CDR3: TGTGCCAGCAGCCAAGATTCAGGGTATAACCAGCCCCAGCATTTT.

This clonotype appeared many times. The chain couples TRBV6-2 or TRBV6-3 to TRBJ2-1; the match to TRBD1 covers 10 bases. This CDR3 region has 17 residues. V was clipped by 2 bases and J by 6 bases; unmatched bases: 10. Per the germline V gene, CDR1 is MNHEY and CDR2 is SVGEGT. This CDR3 reads CASSYHTGDRGSNEQFF. In nucleotides, the CDR3 is TGTGCCAGCAGTTACCATACCGGGGACAGGGGTAGCAATGAGCAGTTCTTC.

This clonotype was counted ten times or more. V and J are TRBV2 and TRBJ2-1; D uncertain. Per the germline V gene, CDR1 is SNHLY and CDR2 is FYNNEI. This CDR3 region has 15 residues. Trimming took off 5 bases at V and 2 bases at J, with 13 bases between the two ends. CDR3 in amino acids: CASSSTGLPYNEQFF. The CDR3 nucleotides are TGTGCCAGCAGTTCCACGGGCCTACCCTACAATGAGCAGTTCTTC.

This clonotype occurred many times. This rearrangement joins TRBV3-1 to TRBJ2-5; D is unclear. V gave up 0 bases and J gave up 0 bases, with 8 bases separating them. Germline V gene sequence: CDR1 LGHDT, CDR2 YNNKEL (reference sequence). The CDR3 runs 15 residues. For the CDR3, the DNA is TGTGCCAGCAGCCAAGATGGATTTTACCAAGAGACCCAGTACTTC. Translation gives CASSQDGFYQETQYF.

The chain couples TRBV10-3 to TRBJ2-7; possible D gene TRBD1, 5 bases. Germline CDR1 ENHRY, CDR2 SYGVKD. Trimming took 2 bases from V and 4 from J, leaving 15 bases between them. CDR3 length: 15 residues. The CDR3 bases are TGTGCCATCAGTGAGACTCGACAGAACCATTACGAGCAGTACTTC. Translated: CAISETRQNHYEQYF.

The table lists this clonotype with many counts. V usage is TRBV6-6 and J usage is TRBJ2-1; 11 bases match TRBD2. Germline V gives CDR1 MNHNY, CDR2 SVGAGI (reference sequence). CDR3 length equals 16 residues. The J segment lost 9 bases and the V segment lost 2 bases, leaving 9 bases of the junction unmatched. The CDR3 bases are TGTGCCAGCAGTTACAAGACTAGCGGGGTCCCGGTTGAGCAGTTCTTC. It encodes CASSYKTSGVPVEQFF.

This clonotype was observed a few times. This sequence joins TRBV6-2 or TRBV6-3 and TRBJ2-6, with no clear D. V gave up 5 bases and J gave up 1 base, with 9 bases separating them. In germline, CDR1 is MNHEY, CDR2 SVGEGT. CDR3 length equals 15 residues. This CDR3 reads CASSPEISGANVLTF. CDR3 DNA sequence: TGTGCCAGCAGTCCAGAGATTTCTGGGGCCAACGTCCTGACTTTC.

This clonotype has at least ten counts. The chain carries TRBV20-1 and TRBJ1-4; D ambiguous. Germline V gene lookup returns CDR1 DFQATT and CDR2 SNEGSKA (reference sequence). The CDR3 loop spans 11 amino acids. V was trimmed by 6 bases and J by 8 bases, leaving 10 bases between them. CDR3 DNA: TGCAGTGCCCACGAGGAAGAAAAACTGTTTTTT. Its protein product is CSAHEEEKLFF.

This clonotype was seen at least ten times. V is TRBV12-3 or TRBV12-4 and J is TRBJ1-2, with D unclear. This CDR3 has 14 amino acids. Trimming removed 6 bases at V and 7 bases at J, with 18 bases between. The CDR3 DNA reads as TGTGCCAGCAGCTTCGGGGAGTCGGCCCTTGGCTACACCTTC. This sequence encodes CASSFGESALGYTF.

This clonotype was found a few times. This chain joins TRBV20-1 and TRBJ2-7; D is ambiguous. Germline CDR1 and CDR2: DFQATT and SNEGSKA (reference sequence). The CDR3 has 11 residues. Trimming removed 3 bases from V and 6 bases from J, with 9 bases in between. The CDR3 loop is CSASLLGEQYV. CDR3 DNA sequence: TGCAGTGCTAGTTTATTAGGCGAGCAGTACGTC.

The chain recombines TRBV7-2 with TRBJ2-5; D ambiguous. The germline CDR1 and CDR2 sequences are SGHTA and FQGNSA. The V end lost 1 base, the J end lost 5 bases, and 14 bases lay between the germline ends. This CDR3 comprises 15 residues. CDR3 coding DNA: TGTGCCAGCAGCTTAGATTCACACGGCGAGGAGACCCAGTACTTC. Residues: CASSLDSHGEETQYF.